The present entry profiles one T cell receptor beta chain with its context. The sample originates from a study of CD8+ T cells in alopecia areata. Reverse transcribed after extraction, RNA yielded cDNA as the sequencing template. The data were produced by immunoSEQ multiplex PCR, yet TCRdb's version contains in-frame clones alone and is incomplete. The sample has 150,000 to 200,000 clones, approximately 60% seen once; the top ten hold over 12%. V lost 4 bases, J lost 4 bases, and 14 bases stayed unmatched. In germline, CDR1 is SGHRS, CDR2 YFSETQ. The CDR3 runs to 16 residues. The treatment denotes: oral pan-JAK inhibitor, 5-10 mg twice daily.

The sequence came from a human donor with alopecia areata. The rearrangement uses TRBV5-1 and TRBJ2-7, with 7 positions matching TRBD1. Sequenced material: CD4+ T cells sorted from blood, taken at week 24, from a patient treated with tofacitinib. The CDR3 loop reads CASSLEGQTTPYEQYF. The CDR3 region has the DNA TGCGCCAGCAGCCTTGAGGGACAGACAACACCTTACGAGCAGTACTTC.